These T cell receptor beta chains were read from a single sample in a study of blood T cell repertoires in COVID-19. Method: immunoSEQ multiplex PCR; TCRdb's copy keeps in-frame clones and lacks some. The data hold 200,000 to 250,000 clones, with less than 90% observed a single time. The sequenced sample consisted of PBMCs or T cells enriched from blood (not recorded which). These receptors all come from a woman aged 40 to 49 who had recovered from COVID-19. CDR3s include the opening cysteine and the closing phenylalanine or tryptophan. The D gene is left open where the match is weak. The size of a clone is reported for some rows only, either as once, few or many, or as a class for expanded clones.

CDR3 DNA,CDR3 protein,clone size,D gene,V gene,J gene
TGTGCCAGCAGGGGGACTAGCGGGAGTGTCGGCATTCAGTACTTC,CASRGTSGSVGIQYF,-,TRBD2,TRBV2,TRBJ2-4
TGTGCCAGCAGCCAATCGGGAGGGACCTATCAGCCCCAGCATTTT,CASSQSGGTYQPQHF,-,-,TRBV16,TRBJ1-5
TGTGCCAGCAGCTCAAACAGGGGGAATGGCGAGCAGTACTTC,CASSSNRGNGEQYF,-,TRBD1,TRBV11-2,TRBJ2-7
TGTGCCAGCTCACTAACCTCCGGGACAGCGGGTGAAAAACTGTTTTTT,CASSLTSGTAGEKLFF,-,TRBD1,TRBV18,TRBJ1-4
TGCGCCAGCAGCTTGGATTGGGCAGGCCCCTACGAGCAGTACTTC,CASSLDWAGPYEQYF,-,-,TRBV5-1,TRBJ2-7
TGTGCCAGCAGCCCACTAGCGGGGGGATACAATGAGCAGTTCTTC,CASSPLAGGYNEQFF,-,TRBD2,TRBV7-2,TRBJ2-1
TGTGCCAGCAGCGTAGGGGACTTCCCTGCAGATACGCAGTATTTT,CASSVGDFPADTQYF,-,-,TRBV9,TRBJ2-3
TGTGCCAGCAGCCAAGAGCGGATACCGAACAATGAGCAGTTCTTC,CASSQERIPNNEQFF,-,-,TRBV3-1/TRBV3-2,TRBJ2-1
TGTGCCAGCAGCCAAGATCCAGGGGGGATGGAGTCTGGCTACACCTTC,CASSQDPGGMESGYTF,-,TRBD1,TRBV3-1/TRBV3-2,TRBJ1-2
TGTGCCAGCAGTTTCGGCAGGGGAGGGTTGGCCGGGGAGCTGTTTTTT,CASSFGRGGLAGELFF,-,-,TRBV27,TRBJ2-2
TGTGCCAGTTCGACAGGGGTACGAAATACGCAGTATTTT,CASSTGVRNTQYF,-,TRBD1,TRBV11-3,TRBJ2-3
TGTGCCACCAGTGATTCCGGGACAGCCAATCAGCCCCAGCATTTT,CATSDSGTANQPQHF,-,TRBD1,TRBV24-1,TRBJ1-5
TGTGCCAGCTCCTGGGAGGAGGGTCGAGCTTTCTTT,CASSWEEGRAFF,once,-,TRBV19,TRBJ1-1
TGTGCCAGCAGCTTAGAAAGACTAGGGCCAAGGTTCTTC,CASSLERLGPRFF,-,-,TRBV7-9,TRBJ2-1
TGTGCCAGCGGCCAAAGCGGGGGCTCTGGAAACACCATATATTTT,CASGQSGGSGNTIYF,-,-,TRBV7-9,TRBJ1-3
TGTGCCAGCAGTTTAAGAGTTGGGGCACGCCCCTACGAGCAGTACTTC,CASSLRVGARPYEQYF,-,-,TRBV27,TRBJ2-7
TGTGCCAGCTCACCCACCAGGCCAGATACGCAGTATTTT,CASSPTRPDTQYF,-,-,TRBV18,TRBJ2-3
TGTGCCAGCAGTAGCCCGGGAGGTGAAAAACTGTTTTTT,CASSSPGGEKLFF,-,-,TRBV9,TRBJ1-4
TGTGCCAGCAGTTACATTGGCAGTCGCTCCTACAATGAGCAGTTCTTC,CASSYIGSRSYNEQFF,-,-,TRBV6-2/TRBV6-3,TRBJ2-1
TGTGCCTGGAGTGTACAGGCAGGCAGGTCTGGAGCTTTCTTT,CAWSVQAGRSGAFF,-,-,TRBV30,TRBJ1-1
TGTGCCAGCAGCCAGTTGGAGGTTAACACTGAAGCTTTCTTT,CASSQLEVNTEAFF,-,-,TRBV28,TRBJ1-1
TGTGCCAGCAGCCCTCCCCGCTCTGGGGCCAACGTCCTGACTTTC,CASSPPRSGANVLTF,-,-,TRBV3-1/TRBV3-2,TRBJ2-6
TGTGCCACCGAATCCGGGACAGGGCTAGCCGAGACCCAGTACTTC,CATESGTGLAETQYF,-,TRBD1,TRBV24-1,TRBJ2-5
TGTGCCAGCAGCCAAGTCTCCCCTGCCCGGGGGAGGGGAGGCTACACCTTC,CASSQVSPARGRGGYTF,-,-,TRBV4-2,TRBJ1-2
TGTGCCAGCAGCTTAGCGGGAGCGTCCTACGAGCAGTACTTC,CASSLAGASYEQYF,-,-,TRBV11-3,TRBJ2-7
TGTGCCAGTAGTACGCGACAGGGATCCACCGGGGAGCTGTTTTTT,CASSTRQGSTGELFF,-,TRBD1,TRBV19,TRBJ2-2
TGTGCCAGTAGGGGGGGCACTTACTACGAGCAGTACTTC,CASRGGTYYEQYF,many,-,TRBV27,TRBJ2-7
TGTGCCAGCAGCTGGACTAGCGGGAGTGCGTACGAGCAGTACTTC,CASSWTSGSAYEQYF,-,TRBD2,TRBV7-2,TRBJ2-7
TGTGCCAGCTCACCGTCGGCGGGGAATCAGCCCCAGCATTTT,CASSPSAGNQPQHF,-,-,TRBV18,TRBJ1-5
TGTGCCAGCAGCCAAGGTACAGGTTACACTGAAGCTTTCTTT,CASSQGTGYTEAFF,-,-,TRBV3-1/TRBV3-2,TRBJ1-1
TGTGCCAGCAGCTTAGCCGGTTGGGACAGTGAGCAGTTCTTC,CASSLAGWDSEQFF,-,TRBD1,TRBV7-9,TRBJ2-1
TGTGCCAGTAAAGCCGACTCTAATGAGCAGTTCTTC,CASKADSNEQFF,-,-,TRBV19,TRBJ2-1
TGTGCCAGCAGCCAAGGACTAGCGGGAGGGCGTGAGCAGTTCTTC,CASSQGLAGGREQFF,-,TRBD2,TRBV3-1/TRBV3-2,TRBJ2-1
TGTGCCACCAGTGAGGGACGACAGGCGAGCTATGGCTACACCTTC,CATSEGRQASYGYTF,-,-,TRBV24-1,TRBJ1-2
TGTGCCAGCAGCTCGACACGTAACTATGGCTACACCTTC,CASSSTRNYGYTF,-,-,TRBV7-2,TRBJ1-2
TGTGCCTGGAGTTTTAGCACCGGGGAGCTGTTTTTT,CAWSFSTGELFF,-,-,TRBV30,TRBJ2-2
TGTGCCAGCTCACCTGGGGGCAACCAGCCCCAGCATTTT,CASSPGGNQPQHF,-,-,TRBV18,TRBJ1-5
TGCGCCAGCAGTATCCCAGGGGGTAAGAACACTGAAGCTTTCTTT,CASSIPGGKNTEAFF,few,TRBD1,TRBV10-1,TRBJ1-1
TGTGCCAGCAGCCCCAAAGAACGGGACAAGAACACTGAAGCTTTCTTT,CASSPKERDKNTEAFF,-,-,TRBV5-6,TRBJ1-1
TGCGCCAGCAGCGCGGGACTAGCGGGAGGGTCCAAGAACCAAGAGACCCAGTACTTC,CASSAGLAGGSKNQETQYF,-,TRBD2,TRBV5-1,TRBJ2-5
TGTGCCAGCAGCTCCAGAGCGGAGAATTACAATGAGCAGTTCTTC,CASSSRAENYNEQFF,once,-,TRBV5-4,TRBJ2-1
TGTGCCAGCAGCCCATCCGGGGGGGTCACCTACGAGCAGTACTTC,CASSPSGGVTYEQYF,few,TRBD2,TRBV7-3,TRBJ2-7
TGTGCCATCACCAAAAACAAGAACACTGAAGCTTTCTTT,CAITKNKNTEAFF,-,-,TRBV10-3,TRBJ1-1
TGTGCCAGCACCCGGACAGGGCAGTCCTACGAGCAGTACTTC,CASTRTGQSYEQYF,-,TRBD1,TRBV27,TRBJ2-7
TGCGCCAGCAGCTTGGCCTTGGGACAGGCGGATGGCTACACCTTC,CASSLALGQADGYTF,once,TRBD1,TRBV5-1,TRBJ1-2
TGTGCCAGCAGCCCCTCTGTGGGCTCTGGGGAGCTGTTTTTT,CASSPSVGSGELFF,-,-,TRBV7-3,TRBJ2-2
TGTGCCAGCTCACGAGACGACAGGGCTGGGGCCAACGTCCTGACTTTC,CASSRDDRAGANVLTF,-,TRBD1,TRBV18,TRBJ2-6
TGTGCCAGCAGTTCGACAGGGGGCTCGGAGACCCAGTACTTC,CASSSTGGSETQYF,-,TRBD1,TRBV27,TRBJ2-5
TGTGCCAGCTCACCTACAGGGGCTAGAAAAGACGAGCAGTACTTC,CASSPTGARKDEQYF,few,TRBD1,TRBV18,TRBJ2-7
TGCGCCAGCAGCCCCGGACAGGGGAAAGAGACCCAGTACTTC,CASSPGQGKETQYF,-,TRBD1,TRBV5-1,TRBJ2-5
TGTGCCAGCAGCTTATCCCCGGGTATAGGCGGGGAGCTGTTTTTT,CASSLSPGIGGELFF,-,-,TRBV7-2,TRBJ2-2
TGTGCCAGCAGCCCGTCGCGGGGGCGCAATCTCTACGAGCAGTACTTC,CASSPSRGRNLYEQYF,-,-,TRBV11-2,TRBJ2-7